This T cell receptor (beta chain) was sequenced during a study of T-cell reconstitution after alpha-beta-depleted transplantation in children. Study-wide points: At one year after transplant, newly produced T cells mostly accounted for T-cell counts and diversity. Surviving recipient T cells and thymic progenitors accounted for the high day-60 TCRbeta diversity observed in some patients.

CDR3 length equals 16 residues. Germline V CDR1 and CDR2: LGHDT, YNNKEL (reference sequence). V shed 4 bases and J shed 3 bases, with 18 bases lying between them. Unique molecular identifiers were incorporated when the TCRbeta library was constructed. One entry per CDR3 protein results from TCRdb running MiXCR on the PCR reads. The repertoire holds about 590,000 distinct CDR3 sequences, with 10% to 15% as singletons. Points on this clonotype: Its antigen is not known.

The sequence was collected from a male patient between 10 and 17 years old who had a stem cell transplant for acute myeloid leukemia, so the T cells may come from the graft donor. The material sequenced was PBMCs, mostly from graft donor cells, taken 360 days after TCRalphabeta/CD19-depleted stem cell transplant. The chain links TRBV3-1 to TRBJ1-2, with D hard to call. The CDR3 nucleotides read TGTGCCAGCAGCCTGCAAAGAGAACGGGCGTACTATGGCTACACCTTC. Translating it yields CASSLQRERAYYGYTF.